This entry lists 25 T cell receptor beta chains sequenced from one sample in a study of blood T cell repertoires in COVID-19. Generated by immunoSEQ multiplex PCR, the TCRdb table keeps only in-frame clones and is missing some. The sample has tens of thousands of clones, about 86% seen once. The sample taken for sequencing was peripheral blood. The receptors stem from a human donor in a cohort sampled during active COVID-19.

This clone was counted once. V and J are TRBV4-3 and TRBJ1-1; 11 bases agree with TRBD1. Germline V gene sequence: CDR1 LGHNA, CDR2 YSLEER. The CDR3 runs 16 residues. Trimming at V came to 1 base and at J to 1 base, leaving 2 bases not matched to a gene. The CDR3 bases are TGCGCCAGCAGCCAAGGGACAGGGGGCGCGAACACTGAAGCTTTCTTT. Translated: CASSQGTGGANTEAFF.

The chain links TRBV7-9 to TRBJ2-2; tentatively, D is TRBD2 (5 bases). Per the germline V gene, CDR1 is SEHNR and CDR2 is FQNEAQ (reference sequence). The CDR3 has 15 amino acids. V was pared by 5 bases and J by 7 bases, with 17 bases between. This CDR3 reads CASSPRGLKDGELFF. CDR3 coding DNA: TGTGCCAGCAGCCCCCGGGGTCTCAAGGACGGGGAGCTGTTTTTT.

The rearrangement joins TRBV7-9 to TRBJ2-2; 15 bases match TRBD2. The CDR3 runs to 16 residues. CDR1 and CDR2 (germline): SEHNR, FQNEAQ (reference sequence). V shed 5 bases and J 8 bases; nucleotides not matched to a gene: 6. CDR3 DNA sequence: TGTGCCAGCAGCCCCGGACTAGCGGGGGGGCTAGGGGAGCTGTTTTTT. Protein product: CASSPGLAGGLGELFF.

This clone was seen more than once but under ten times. The CDR3 is CAISQGDYSNQPQHF. The CDR3 coding sequence is TGTGCCATCAGTCAGGGGGATTATAGCAATCAGCCCCAGCATTTT. The J gene is TRBJ1-5, the V gene TRBV10-3, with 7 bases fitting TRBD1. CDR1 and CDR2 (germline): ENHRY, SYGVKD. The CDR3 is made up of 15 amino acids. V lost 5 bases to trimming and J lost 0 bases; unmatched junction nucleotides: 4.

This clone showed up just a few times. CDR3 protein: CASSEEGEGTEAFF. Here the CDR3 DNA reads TGCGCCAGCAGTGAAGAGGGCGAAGGCACTGAAGCTTTCTTT. This chain connects TRBV10-1 to TRBJ1-1; the D is unclear. CDR1 WNHNN and CDR2 SYGVQD come from the germline V gene (reference sequence). The CDR3 sequence is 14 residues long. Trimming removed 3 bases from V and 4 bases from J, with 12 bases in between.

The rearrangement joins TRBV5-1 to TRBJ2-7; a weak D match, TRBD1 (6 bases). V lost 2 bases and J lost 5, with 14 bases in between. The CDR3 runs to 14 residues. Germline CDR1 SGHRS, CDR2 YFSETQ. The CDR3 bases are TGCGCCAGCAGCTTACTGACGACAGGAGACGAGCAGTACTTC. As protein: CASSLLTTGDEQYF.

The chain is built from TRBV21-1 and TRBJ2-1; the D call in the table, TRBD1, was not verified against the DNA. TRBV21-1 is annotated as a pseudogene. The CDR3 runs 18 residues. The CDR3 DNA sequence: TGTGCCAGCAGCACTCGGACAGAAGAGGCCTCTTACTACAATGAGCAGTTCTTC. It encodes CASSTRTEEASYYNEQFF.

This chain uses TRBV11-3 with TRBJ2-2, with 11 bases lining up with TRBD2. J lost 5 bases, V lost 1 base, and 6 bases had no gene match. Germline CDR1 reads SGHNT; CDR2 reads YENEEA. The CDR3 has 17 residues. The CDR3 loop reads CASSLAQLAGVTGELFF. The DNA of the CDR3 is TGTGCCAGCAGCTTAGCGCAACTAGCGGGAGTGACCGGGGAGCTGTTTTTT.

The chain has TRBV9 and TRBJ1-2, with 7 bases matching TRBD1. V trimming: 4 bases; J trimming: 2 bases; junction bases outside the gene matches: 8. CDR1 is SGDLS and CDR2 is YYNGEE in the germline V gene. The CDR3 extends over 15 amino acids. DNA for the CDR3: TGTGCCAGCAGCCCTACCGGGACAGAGAACTATGGCTACACCTTC. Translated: CASSPTGTENYGYTF.

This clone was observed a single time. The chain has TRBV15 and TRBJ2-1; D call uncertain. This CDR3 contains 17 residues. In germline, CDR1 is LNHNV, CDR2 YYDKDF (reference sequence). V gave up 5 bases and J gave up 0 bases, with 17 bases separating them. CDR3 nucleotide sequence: TGTGCCACCAGCGATTCCTACGGTAGAAGCTCCTACAATGAGCAGTTCTTC. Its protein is CATSDSYGRSSYNEQFF. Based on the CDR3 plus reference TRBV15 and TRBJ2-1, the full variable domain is DAMVIQNPRYQVTQFGKPVTLSCSQTLNHNVMYWYQQKSSQAPKLLFHYYDKDFNNEADTPDNFQSRRPNTSFCFLDIRSPGLGDTAMYLCATSDSYGRSSYNEQFFGPGTRLTVL.

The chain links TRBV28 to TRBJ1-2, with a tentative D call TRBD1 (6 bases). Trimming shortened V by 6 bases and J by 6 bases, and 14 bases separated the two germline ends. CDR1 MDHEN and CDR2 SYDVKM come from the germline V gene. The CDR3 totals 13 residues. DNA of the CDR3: TGTGCCAGCAGAGTCAGGGGATCGGATGGCTACACCTTC. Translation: CASRVRGSDGYTF.

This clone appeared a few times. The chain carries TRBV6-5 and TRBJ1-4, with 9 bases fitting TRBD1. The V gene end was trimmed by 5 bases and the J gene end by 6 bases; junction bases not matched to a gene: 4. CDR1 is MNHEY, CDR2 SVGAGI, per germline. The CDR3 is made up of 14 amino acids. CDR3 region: CASSMGTGHEKLFF. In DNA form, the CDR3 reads TGTGCCAGCAGTATGGGGACAGGGCATGAAAAACTGTTTTTT.

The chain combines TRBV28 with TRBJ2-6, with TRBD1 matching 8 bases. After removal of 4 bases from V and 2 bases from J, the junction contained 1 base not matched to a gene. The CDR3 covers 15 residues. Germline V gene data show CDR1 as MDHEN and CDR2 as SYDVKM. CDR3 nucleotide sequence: TGTGCCAGCAGTTCAGGGGGCACTGGGGCCAACGTCCTGACTTTC. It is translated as CASSSGGTGANVLTF.

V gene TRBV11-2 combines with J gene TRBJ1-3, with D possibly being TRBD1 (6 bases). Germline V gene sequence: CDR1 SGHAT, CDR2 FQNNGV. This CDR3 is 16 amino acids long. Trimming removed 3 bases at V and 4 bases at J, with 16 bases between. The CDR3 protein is CASSFLRGAEGNTIYF. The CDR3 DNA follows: TGTGCCAGCAGCTTTTTGCGGGGGGCTGAAGGAAACACCATATATTTT.

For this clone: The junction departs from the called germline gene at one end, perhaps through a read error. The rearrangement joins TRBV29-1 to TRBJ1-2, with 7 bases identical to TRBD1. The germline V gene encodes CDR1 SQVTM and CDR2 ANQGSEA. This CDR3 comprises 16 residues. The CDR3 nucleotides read TGCAGCGTCGAAGGGGACAGAAACATAGCTAACTATGGCTACACCTTC. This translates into CSVEGDRNIANYGYTF.

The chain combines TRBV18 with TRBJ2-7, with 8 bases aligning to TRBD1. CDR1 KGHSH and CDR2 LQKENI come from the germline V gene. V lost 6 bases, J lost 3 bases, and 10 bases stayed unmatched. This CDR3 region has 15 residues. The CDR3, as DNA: TGTGCCAGCTCGCTAGACTTACAGGGGGTCTACGAGCAGTACTTC. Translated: CASSLDLQGVYEQYF.

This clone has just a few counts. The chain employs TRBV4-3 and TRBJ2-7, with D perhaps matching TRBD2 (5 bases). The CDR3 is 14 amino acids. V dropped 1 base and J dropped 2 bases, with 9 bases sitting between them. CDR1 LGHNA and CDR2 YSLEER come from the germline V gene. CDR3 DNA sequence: TGCGCCAGCAGCCAAGTATACGGGACCTACGAGCAGTACTTC. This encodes CASSQVYGTYEQYF.

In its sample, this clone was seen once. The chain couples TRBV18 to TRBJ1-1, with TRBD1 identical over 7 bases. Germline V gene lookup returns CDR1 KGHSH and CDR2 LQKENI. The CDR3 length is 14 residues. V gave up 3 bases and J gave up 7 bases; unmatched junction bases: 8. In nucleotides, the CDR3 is TGTGCCAGCTCACCCGGGGGACAGCAAGATGAAGCTTTCTTT. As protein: CASSPGGQQDEAFF.

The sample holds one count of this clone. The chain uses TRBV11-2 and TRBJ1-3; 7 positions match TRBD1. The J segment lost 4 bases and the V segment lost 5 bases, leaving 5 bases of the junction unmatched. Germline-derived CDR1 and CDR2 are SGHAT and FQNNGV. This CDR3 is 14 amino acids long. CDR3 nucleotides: TGTGCCAGCAGCCAGGGGGTGAGGGGAAACACCATATATTTT. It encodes CASSQGVRGNTIYF.

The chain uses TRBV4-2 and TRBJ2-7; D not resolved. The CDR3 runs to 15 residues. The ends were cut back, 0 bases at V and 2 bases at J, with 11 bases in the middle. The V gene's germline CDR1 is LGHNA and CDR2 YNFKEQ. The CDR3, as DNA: TGTGCCAGCAGCCAAGATGCTTCAGGTACCTACGAGCAGTACTTC. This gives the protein CASSQDASGTYEQYF.

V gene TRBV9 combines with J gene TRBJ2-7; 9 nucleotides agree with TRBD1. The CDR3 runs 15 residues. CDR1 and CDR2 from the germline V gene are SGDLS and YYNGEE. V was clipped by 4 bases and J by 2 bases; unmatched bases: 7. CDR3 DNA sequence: TGTGCCAGCAGCAAGGGGGGGACAGGGACCTACGAGCAGTACTTC. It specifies CASSKGGTGTYEQYF.

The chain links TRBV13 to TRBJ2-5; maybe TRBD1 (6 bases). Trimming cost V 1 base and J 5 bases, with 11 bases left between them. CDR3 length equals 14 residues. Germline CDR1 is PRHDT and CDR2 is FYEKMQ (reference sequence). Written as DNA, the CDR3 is TGTGCCAGCAGCTTAGTAGCAGGGGTGGAGACCCAGTACTTC. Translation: CASSLVAGVETQYF. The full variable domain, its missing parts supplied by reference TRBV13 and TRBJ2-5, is AAGVIQSPRHLIKEKRETATLKCYPIPRHDTVYWYQQGPGQDPQFLISFYEKMQSDKGSIPDRFSAQQFSDYHSELNMSSLELGDSALYFCASSLVAGVETQYFGPGTRLLVL.

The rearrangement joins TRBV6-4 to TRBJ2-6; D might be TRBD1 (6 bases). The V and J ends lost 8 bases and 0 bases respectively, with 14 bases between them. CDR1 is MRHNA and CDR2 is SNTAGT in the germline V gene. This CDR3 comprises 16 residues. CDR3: CASGSGTISGANVLTF. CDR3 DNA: TGTGCCAGCGGCTCCGGGACAATCTCTGGGGCCAACGTCCTGACTTTC.

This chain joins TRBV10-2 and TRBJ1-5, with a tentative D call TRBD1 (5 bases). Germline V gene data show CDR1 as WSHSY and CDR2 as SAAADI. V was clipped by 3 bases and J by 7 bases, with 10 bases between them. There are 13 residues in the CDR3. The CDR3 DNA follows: TGCGCCAGCAGTGAAGGGGTCGGCCAGCCCCAGCATTTT. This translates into CASSEGVGQPQHF.

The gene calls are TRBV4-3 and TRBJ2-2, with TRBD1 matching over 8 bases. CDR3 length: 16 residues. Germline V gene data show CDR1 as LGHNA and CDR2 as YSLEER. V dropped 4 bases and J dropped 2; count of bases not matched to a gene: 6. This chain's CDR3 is CASSPTGVVNTGELFF. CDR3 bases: TGCGCCAGCAGCCCGACAGGGGTGGTAAACACCGGGGAGCTGTTTTTT.